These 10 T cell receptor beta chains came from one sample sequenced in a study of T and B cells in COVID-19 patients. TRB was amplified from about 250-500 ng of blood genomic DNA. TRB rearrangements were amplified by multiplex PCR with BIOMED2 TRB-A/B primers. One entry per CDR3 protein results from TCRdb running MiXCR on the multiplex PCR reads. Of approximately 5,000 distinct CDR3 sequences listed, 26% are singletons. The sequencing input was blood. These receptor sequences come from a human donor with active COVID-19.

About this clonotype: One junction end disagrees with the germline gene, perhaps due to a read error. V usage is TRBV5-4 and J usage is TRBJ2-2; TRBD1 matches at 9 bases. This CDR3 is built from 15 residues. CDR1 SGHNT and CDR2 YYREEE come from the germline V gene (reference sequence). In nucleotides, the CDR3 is TGCGCCAGCAGCCCCGGACAGGGGTACGGCGGGGAGCTGTTTTTT. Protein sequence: CASSPGQGYGGELFF. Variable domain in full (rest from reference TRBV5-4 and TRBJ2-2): ETGVTQSPTHLIKTRGQQVTLRCSSQSGHNTVSWYQQALGQGPQFIFQYYREEENGRGNFPPRFSGLQFPNYSSELNVNALELDDSALYLCASSPGQGYGGELFFGEGSRLTVL.

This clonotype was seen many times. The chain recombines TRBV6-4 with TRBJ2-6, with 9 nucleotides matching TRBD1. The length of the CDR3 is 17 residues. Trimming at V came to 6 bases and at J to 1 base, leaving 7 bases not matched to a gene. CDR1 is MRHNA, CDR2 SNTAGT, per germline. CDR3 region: CASSRSGTGSGANVLTF. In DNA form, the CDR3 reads TGTGCCAGCAGCAGATCCGGGACAGGGTCTGGGGCCAACGTCCTGACTTTC.

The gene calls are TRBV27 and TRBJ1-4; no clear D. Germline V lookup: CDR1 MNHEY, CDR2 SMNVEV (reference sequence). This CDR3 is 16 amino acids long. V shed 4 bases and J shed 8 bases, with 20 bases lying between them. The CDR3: CASSSLGPPSVEKLFF. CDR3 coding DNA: TGTGCCAGCAGTTCCCTCGGACCGCCTTCGGTGGAAAAACTGTTTTTT.

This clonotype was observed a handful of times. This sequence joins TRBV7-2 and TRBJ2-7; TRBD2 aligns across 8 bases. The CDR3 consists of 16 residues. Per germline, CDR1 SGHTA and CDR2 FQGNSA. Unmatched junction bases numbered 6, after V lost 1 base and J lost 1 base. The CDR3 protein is CASSLEAGGLSYEQYF. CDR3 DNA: TGTGCCAGCAGCTTAGAGGCGGGGGGCCTTTCCTACGAGCAGTACTTC.

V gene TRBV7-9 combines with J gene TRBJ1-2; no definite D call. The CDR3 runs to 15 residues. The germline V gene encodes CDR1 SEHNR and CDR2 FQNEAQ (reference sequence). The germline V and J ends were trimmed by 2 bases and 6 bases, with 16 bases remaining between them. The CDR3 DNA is TGTGCCAGCAGCTTACTTACCGGGAACGCCGATGGCTACACCTTC. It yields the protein CASSLLTGNADGYTF.

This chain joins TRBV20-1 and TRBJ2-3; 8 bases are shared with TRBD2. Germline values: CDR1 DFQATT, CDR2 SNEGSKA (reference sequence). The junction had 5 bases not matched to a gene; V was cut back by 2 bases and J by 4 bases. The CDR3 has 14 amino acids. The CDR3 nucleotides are TGCAGTGCTAGAAAACAGCGGGGGCCAGATACGCAGTATTTT. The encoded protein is CSARKQRGPDTQYF.

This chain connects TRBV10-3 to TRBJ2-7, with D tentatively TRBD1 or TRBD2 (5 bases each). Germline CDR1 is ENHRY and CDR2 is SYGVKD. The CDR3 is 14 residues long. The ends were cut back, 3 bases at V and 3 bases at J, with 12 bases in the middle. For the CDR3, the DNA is TGTGCCATCAGTGACCGTACGGGGCACTACGAGCAGTACTTC. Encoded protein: CAISDRTGHYEQYF.

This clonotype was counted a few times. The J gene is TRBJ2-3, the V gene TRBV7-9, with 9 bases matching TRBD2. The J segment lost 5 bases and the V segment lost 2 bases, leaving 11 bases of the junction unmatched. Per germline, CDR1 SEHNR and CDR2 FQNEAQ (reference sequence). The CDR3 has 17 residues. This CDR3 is CASSLRPAGGLGDTQYF. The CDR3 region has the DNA TGTGCCAGCAGCTTAAGACCTGCGGGGGGGCTCGGAGATACGCAGTATTTT.

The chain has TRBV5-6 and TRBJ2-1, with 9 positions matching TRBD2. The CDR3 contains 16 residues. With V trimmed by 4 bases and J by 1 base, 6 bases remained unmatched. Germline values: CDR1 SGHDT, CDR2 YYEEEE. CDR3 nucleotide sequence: TGTGCCAGCAGCACGGGGACTAGCATTTCCTACAATGAGCAGTTCTTC. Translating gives CASSTGTSISYNEQFF. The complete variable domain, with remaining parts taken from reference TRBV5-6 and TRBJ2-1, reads DAGVTQSPTHLIKTRGQQVTLRCSPKSGHDTVSWYQQALGQGPQFIFQYYEEEERQRGNFPDRFSGHQFPNYSSELNVNALLLGDSALYLCASSTGTSISYNEQFFGPGTRLTVL.

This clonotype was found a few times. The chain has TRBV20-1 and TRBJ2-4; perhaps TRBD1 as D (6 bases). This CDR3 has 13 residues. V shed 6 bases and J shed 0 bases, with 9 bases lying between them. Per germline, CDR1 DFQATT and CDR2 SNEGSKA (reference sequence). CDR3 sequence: CSAPGEAKNIQYF. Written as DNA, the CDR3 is TGCAGTGCCCCAGGGGAAGCCAAAAACATTCAGTACTTC.